Below are 16 T cell receptor beta chains sequenced from a single sample in a study of cytomegalovirus exposure and HLA in healthy donors. Both 60 Vbeta primers and 13 Jbeta primers went into the PCR. Produced via immunoSEQ multiplex PCR; TCRdb's table is partial and in-frame only. The ten most abundant clones cover about 0.83% of a sample with around 70,000 clones. Sequenced material: PBMCs. These receptors were obtained from a boy between 10 and 17 years old in good health and CMV-seronegative.

The V call is TRBV5-6, the J call TRBJ1-2; the match to TRBD1 covers 7 bases. V shed 3 bases and J 6 bases; nucleotides not matched to a gene: 14. This CDR3 contains 16 residues. The germline V gene encodes CDR1 SGHDT and CDR2 YYEEEE. This chain's CDR3 is CASSSRQDRTVDGYTF. The CDR3 nucleotides are TGTGCCAGCAGCTCACGCCAGGACAGGACGGTCGATGGCTACACCTTC. The variable domain in full, with the rest retrieved from reference TRBV5-6 and TRBJ1-2, is DAGVTQSPTHLIKTRGQQVTLRCSPKSGHDTVSWYQQALGQGPQFIFQYYEEEERQRGNFPDRFSGHQFPNYSSELNVNALLLGDSALYLCASSSRQDRTVDGYTFGSGTRLTVV.

The V gene is TRBV4-3, the J gene TRBJ1-2; 7 positions match TRBD1. Per the germline V gene, CDR1 is LGHNA and CDR2 is YSLEER. After removal of 3 bases from V and 4 bases from J, the junction contained 8 bases not matched to a gene. The length of the CDR3 is 15 residues. As DNA, the CDR3 is TGCGCCAGCAGCCAGGACAGGATTAGAATCTATGGCTACACCTTC. It yields the protein CASSQDRIRIYGYTF.

This sequence joins TRBV11-3 and TRBJ1-1; unclear D gene. Trimming took 0 bases from V and 0 from J, leaving 5 bases between them. CDR1 is SGHNT and CDR2 is YENEEA in the germline V gene. The CDR3 loop spans 14 amino acids. The CDR3 here is CASSLEGVNTEAFF. In nucleotides, the CDR3 is TGTGCCAGCAGCTTAGAAGGAGTGAACACTGAAGCTTTCTTT. Combining the CDR3 with reference TRBV11-3 and TRBJ1-1 gives the whole variable domain EAGVVQSPRYKIIEKKQPVAFWCNPISGHNTLYWYLQNLGQGPELLIRYENEEAVDDSQLPKDRFSAERLKGVDSTLKIQPAELGDSAVYLCASSLEGVNTEAFFGQGTRLTVV.

V is TRBV6-5 and J is TRBJ2-7; 7 nucleotides line up with TRBD2. Germline trimming cut 6 bases from V and 0 bases from J; bases unmatched to any gene: 11. Germline CDR1 reads MNHEY; CDR2 reads SVGAGI. This CDR3 has 16 residues. The DNA for the CDR3 is TGTGCCAGCAGCTACGGAGTGGGGAGGGGCTCCTACGAGCAGTACTTC. It specifies CASSYGVGRGSYEQYF.

The gene calls are TRBV6-5 and TRBJ2-7; D is unresolved. Trimming took off 0 bases at V and 2 bases at J, with 14 bases between the two ends. Germline V gene data show CDR1 as MNHEY and CDR2 as SVGAGI. This CDR3 is 16 amino acids long. The CDR3 protein is CASSYSRRLPPYEQYF. CDR3 nucleotide sequence: TGTGCCAGCAGTTACTCGAGGAGACTCCCTCCCTACGAGCAGTACTTC.

The CDR3, as DNA: TGTGCCAGCAGCCTAGGGACAGGGGGAGAGACCCAGTACTTC. Amino acids: CASSLGTGGETQYF. The chain combines TRBV7-9 with TRBJ2-5; 11 positions match TRBD1. Germline CDR1 SEHNR, CDR2 FQNEAQ (reference sequence). V shed 5 bases and J 4 bases; nucleotides not matched to a gene: 3. This CDR3 has 14 residues.

On this clone: Compared with germline, one end of the junction differs, possibly owing to a read error. This sequence joins TRBV6-1 and TRBJ2-5, with 7 bases fitting TRBD2. This CDR3 region has 15 residues. Looked up from germline, CDR1 is MNHNS and CDR2 is SASEGT. The CDR3 loop is CASSDGAGSQENQYF. CDR3 nucleotide sequence: TGTGCCAGCAGTGATGGAGCGGGGAGCCAAGAGAACCAGTACTTC.

The chain carries TRBV7-3 and TRBJ2-1; the match to TRBD2 covers 10 bases. Trimming took 1 base from V and 7 from J; bases not matched to a gene: 4. The CDR3 spans 15 residues. From germline, CDR1 is SGHTA and CDR2 FQGTGA. CDR3 protein: CASSLIAGGRNEQFF. DNA for the CDR3: TGTGCCAGCAGCTTAATAGCGGGAGGCAGAAATGAGCAGTTCTTC. The full variable domain, with the rest looked up from reference TRBV7-3 and TRBJ2-1, is GAGVSQTPSNKVTEKGKYVELRCDPISGHTALYWYRQSLGQGPEFLIYFQGTGAADDSGLPNDRFFAVRPEGSVSTLKIQRTERGDSAVYLCASSLIAGGRNEQFFGPGTRLTVL.

The chain joins TRBV19 to TRBJ1-1; 9 nucleotides line up with TRBD1. This CDR3 is 17 amino acids long. The V and J ends lost 4 bases and 0 bases, in that order; junction bases with no gene match: 9. Looked up from germline, CDR1 is LNHDA and CDR2 is SQIVND (reference sequence). In nucleotides, the CDR3 is TGTGCCAGTAGTACCTTCACAGGGGGCGGCCTGAACACTGAAGCTTTCTTT. This translates into CASSTFTGGGLNTEAFF.

The rearrangement links TRBV6-1 to TRBJ2-7; possible D gene TRBD2, 6 bases. This CDR3 is built from 15 residues. The ends were cut back, 10 bases at V and 0 bases at J, with 19 bases in the middle. The germline V gene encodes CDR1 MNHNS and CDR2 SASEGT. CDR3 DNA sequence: TGTGCCACCACTCCCGACGCGGGGAGCTCCTACGAGCAGTACTTC. It specifies CATTPDAGSSYEQYF.

V gene TRBV11-3 combines with J gene TRBJ2-7; the D gene is possibly TRBD1 (5 bases). The germline CDR1 and CDR2 sequences are SGHNT and YENEEA. There are 13 residues in the CDR3. With 2 bases removed from V and 3 bases from J, the gap between germline ends came to 8 bases. CDR3 protein: CASSLTTDYEQYF. CDR3 nucleotide sequence: TGTGCCAGCAGCTTAACGACAGACTACGAGCAGTACTTC.

This rearrangement joins TRBV6-1 to TRBJ1-1; D possibly corresponds to TRBD1 (6 bases). Germline lookup yields CDR1 MNHNS and CDR2 SASEGT. The CDR3 extends over 17 amino acids. Trimming shortened V by 3 bases and J by 1 base, and 18 bases separated the two germline ends. CDR3 sequence (DNA): TGTGCCAGCAGTGACCGACAGGTGTGGCAGGCGAACACTGAAGCTTTCTTT. This translates into CASSDRQVWQANTEAFF.

The gene calls are TRBV15 and TRBJ1-4; D not resolved. The CDR3 runs 16 residues. V lost 0 bases to trimming and J lost 0 bases, with 8 bases between them. Germline values: CDR1 LNHNV, CDR2 YYDKDF (reference sequence). The CDR3 coding sequence is TGTGCCACCAGCAGAGAACAGATTGCAACTAATGAAAAACTGTTTTTT. Translating gives CATSREQIATNEKLFF.

The J gene is TRBJ2-7, the V gene TRBV25-1; D perhaps matches TRBD1 (6 bases). The CDR3 length is 13 residues. Trimming left V 5 bases short and J 2 bases short, with 10 bases between. CDR1 is MGHDK and CDR2 is SYGVNS in the germline V gene. The CDR3 spells CASSRGLTYEQYF. In DNA, the CDR3 is TGTGCCAGCAGTAGGGGGTTGACCTACGAGCAGTACTTC.

The V call is TRBV4-2, the J call TRBJ2-1; possibly TRBD2 for D (5 bases). The CDR3 consists of 15 residues. V lost 0 bases and J lost 4, with 10 bases in between. Germline loops: CDR1 LGHNA, CDR2 YNFKEQ. The CDR3 sequence: CASSQDYTGYNEQFF. CDR3 bases: TGTGCCAGCAGCCAAGATTATACGGGGTACAATGAGCAGTTCTTC.

Concerning this clone: One end of the junction does not line up with germline, which may come from a read error. V usage is TRBV4-2 and J usage is TRBJ2-5; D not resolved. The CDR3 is 16 amino acids. Germline V gene data show CDR1 as LGHNA and CDR2 as YNFKEQ. The CDR3 nucleotides are TGTGCCAGCAGCCAAGAATTGACTCTTCGGAGTGAGAACCAGTACTTC. Translating it yields CASSQELTLRSENQYF.